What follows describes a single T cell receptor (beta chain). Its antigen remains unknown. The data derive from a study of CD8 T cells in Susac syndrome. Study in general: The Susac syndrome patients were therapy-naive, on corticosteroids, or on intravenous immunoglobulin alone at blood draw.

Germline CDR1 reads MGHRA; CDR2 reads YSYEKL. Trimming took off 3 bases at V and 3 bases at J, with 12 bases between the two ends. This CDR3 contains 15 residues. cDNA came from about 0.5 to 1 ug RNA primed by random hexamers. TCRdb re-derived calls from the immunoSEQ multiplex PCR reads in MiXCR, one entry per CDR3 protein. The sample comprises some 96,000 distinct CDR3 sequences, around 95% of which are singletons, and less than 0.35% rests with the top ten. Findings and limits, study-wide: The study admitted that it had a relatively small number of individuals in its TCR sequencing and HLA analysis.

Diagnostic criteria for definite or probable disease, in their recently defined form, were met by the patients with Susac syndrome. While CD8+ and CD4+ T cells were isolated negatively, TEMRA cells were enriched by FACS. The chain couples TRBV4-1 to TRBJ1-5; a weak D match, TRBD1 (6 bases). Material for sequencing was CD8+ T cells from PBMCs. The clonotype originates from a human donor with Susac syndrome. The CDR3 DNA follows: TGCGCCAGCAGCCAGACACAGGGAGACAATCAGCCCCAGCATTTT. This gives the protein CASSQTQGDNQPQHF.